The present entry profiles one T cell receptor (beta chain) with its context. Sequencing used immunoSEQ multiplex PCR; TCRdb keeps in-frame clones, though not all of them. The sample records some 83,000 clones, roughly 82% being singletons. The CDR3 has 13 amino acids. V shed 6 bases and J shed 12 bases, with 17 bases lying between them. The germline V gene has CDR1 KGHDR and CDR2 SFDVKD. This entry is derived from a study of blood T cell repertoires in COVID-19. This chain connects TRBV24-1 to TRBJ2-1; no clear D gene. The sample comprised peripheral blood. The clonotype comes from a man aged 50 or older with acute or convalescent COVID-19. Here the CDR3 DNA reads TGTGCCACCAGTTACCCAGGAAGTGCAGGGCAGTTCTTC. Its protein product is CATSYPGSAGQFF.